Below are 24 T cell receptor beta chains sequenced from a single sample in a study of blood T cell repertoires in COVID-19. Generated by immunoSEQ multiplex PCR, the TCRdb table keeps only in-frame clones and is missing some. The sample carries over 90,000 clones, more than 80% recorded once. Sequencing was carried out using peripheral blood. The receptor set was obtained from a human donor in a cohort sampled during active COVID-19.

This chain links TRBV3-1 (or the pseudogene TRBV3-2) with TRBJ2-1, with a weak D call TRBD1 (6 bases). The CDR3 has 17 amino acids. Trimming removed 0 bases from V and 2 bases from J, with 14 bases in between. CDR1 and CDR2 (germline): LGHDT, YNNKEL (reference sequence). Here the CDR3 reads CASSQEGWTAPYNEQFF. The CDR3 DNA sequence: TGTGCCAGCAGCCAAGAGGGATGGACAGCCCCCTACAATGAGCAGTTCTTC.

This clone was observed a handful of times. The chain carries TRBV2 and TRBJ2-7, with 7 nucleotides matching TRBD1. The CDR3 length is 15 residues. Germline-derived CDR1 and CDR2 are SNHLY and FYNNEI. The V gene end was trimmed by 8 bases and the J gene end by 5 bases; junction bases not matched to a gene: 15. Written as DNA, the CDR3 is TGTGCCAGCCTCAGTTCTTCAGGGGGTAAGAACGAGCAGTACTTC. This translates into CASLSSSGGKNEQYF.

V is TRBV15 and J is TRBJ1-1, with D possibly being TRBD1 (5 bases). The CDR3 spans 13 residues. V lost 4 bases, J lost 1 base, and 7 bases lay in between. Per the germline V gene, CDR1 is LNHNV and CDR2 is YYDKDF (reference sequence). This CDR3 is CATSKQANTEAFF. The CDR3 DNA reads as TGTGCCACCAGCAAACAGGCGAACACTGAAGCTTTCTTT.

In its sample, this clone was seen once. The chain joins TRBV6-2 or TRBV6-3 to TRBJ1-5; 9 nucleotides agree with TRBD1. Trimming took 5 bases from V and 2 from J; bases not matched to a gene: 13. The CDR3 sequence is 18 residues long. In germline, CDR1 is MNHEY, CDR2 SVGEGT. The DNA of the CDR3 is TGTGCCAGCAGTACCCGGCGGACAGGGGTTGTGGGCAATCAGCCCCAGCATTTT. Translating gives CASSTRRTGVVGNQPQHF.

J is TRBJ2-5 and V is TRBV11-3, with D maybe TRBD1 (5 bases). The CDR3 is 15 amino acids. The germline V gene has CDR1 SGHNT and CDR2 YENEEA. V was pared by 6 bases and J by 1 base, with 15 bases between. The CDR3: CASSPSMQGQETQYF. For the CDR3, the DNA is TGTGCCAGCAGTCCCTCGATGCAGGGCCAAGAGACCCAGTACTTC.

This chain uses TRBV9 with TRBJ2-5, with 14 bases that match TRBD2. This CDR3 contains 19 residues. After removal of 4 bases from V and 3 bases from J, the junction contained 14 bases not matched to a gene. CDR1 is SGDLS, CDR2 YYNGEE, per germline. This CDR3 reads CASSLGGTSGGSGEETQYF. Here the CDR3 DNA reads TGTGCCAGCAGCCTTGGGGGGACTAGCGGGGGCTCTGGGGAAGAGACCCAGTACTTC.

V gene TRBV14 combines with J gene TRBJ1-1, with D possibly being TRBD1 (6 bases). Between the trimmed V and J ends, which lost 6 bases and 1 base, there was a span of 15 bases. The CDR3 is made up of 15 amino acids. Germline values: CDR1 SGHDN, CDR2 FVKESK. CDR3 residues: CASRALGGANTEAFF. CDR3 bases: TGTGCCAGCAGAGCCCTAGGGGGGGCGAACACTGAAGCTTTCTTT.

This chain uses TRBV7-9 with TRBJ2-1; D possibly corresponds to TRBD2 (7 bases). Germline CDR1 SEHNR, CDR2 FQNEAQ (reference sequence). Trimming left V 5 bases short and J 4 bases short, with 15 bases between. The CDR3 covers 15 residues. DNA for the CDR3: TGTGCCAGCAGCGACCGGGGGGCGGGATACAATGAGCAGTTCTTC. Translation gives CASSDRGAGYNEQFF.

The chain has TRBV9 and TRBJ2-7, with a weak D call TRBD2 (5 bases). Trimming pared 4 bases from V and 2 bases from J, leaving 13 bases between. The germline V gene encodes CDR1 SGDLS and CDR2 YYNGEE. The CDR3 has 14 amino acids. This CDR3 reads CASSQGLAAYEQYF. The CDR3 coding sequence is TGTGCCAGCAGCCAAGGGCTAGCCGCCTACGAGCAGTACTTC.

This clone has just a few counts. J is TRBJ2-6 and V is TRBV19; a possible D gene is TRBD1 (5 bases). The CDR3 has 17 residues. V was trimmed by 1 base and J by 4 bases, leaving 14 bases between them. Germline V gene sequence: CDR1 LNHDA, CDR2 SQIVND (reference sequence). The CDR3 is CASSIAQGSWGANVLTF. In DNA, the CDR3 is TGTGCCAGTAGTATAGCTCAGGGTTCGTGGGGGGCCAACGTCCTGACTTTC.

This chain connects TRBV27 to TRBJ2-3; 11 nucleotides align to TRBD1. J lost 4 bases, V lost 5 bases, and 5 bases had no gene match. The CDR3 is 15 amino acids. Germline CDR1 is MNHEY and CDR2 is SMNVEV (reference sequence). The CDR3 protein is CASSRPGQGADTQYF. DNA for the CDR3: TGTGCCAGCAGTCGTCCGGGACAGGGGGCAGATACGCAGTATTTT.

This clone has a handful of counts. This rearrangement joins TRBV6-6 to TRBJ1-5, with D maybe TRBD1 (6 bases). V was trimmed by 2 bases and J by 5 bases, leaving 13 bases between them. CDR1 and CDR2 (germline): MNHNY, SVGAGI (reference sequence). The CDR3 has 15 amino acids. This CDR3 is CASSYRGRGHQPQHF. In DNA form, the CDR3 reads TGTGCCAGCAGTTACCGCGGCAGGGGCCATCAGCCCCAGCATTTT.

This chain links TRBV5-1 with TRBJ2-3; D might be TRBD2 (5 bases). The CDR3 runs to 13 residues. With 4 bases removed from V and 4 bases from J, the gap between germline ends came to 10 bases. Germline CDR1 SGHRS, CDR2 YFSETQ. The CDR3 nucleotides are TGCGCCAGCAGCCGAGGCGGGTCAGATACGCAGTATTTT. Encoded protein: CASSRGGSDTQYF.

The rearrangement links TRBV5-4 to TRBJ1-6; TRBD1 matches 7 bases. Germline V gene sequence: CDR1 SGHNT, CDR2 YYREEE (reference sequence). The CDR3 has 14 residues. V gave up 4 bases and J gave up 10 bases; unmatched junction bases: 8. The CDR3 region is CASSDRQGGSPLHF. As DNA, the CDR3 is TGTGCCAGCAGCGACAGACAGGGAGGCTCACCCCTCCACTTT.

The chain carries TRBV5-1 and TRBJ2-2; maybe TRBD1 (6 bases). CDR1 SGHRS and CDR2 YFSETQ come from the germline V gene. Between the trimmed V and J ends, which lost 4 bases and 5 bases, there was a span of 15 bases. The CDR3 is 15 amino acids. The CDR3 here is CASSRLTRGTGELFF. The CDR3 bases are TGCGCCAGCAGCCGTCTCACGAGGGGGACCGGGGAGCTGTTTTTT.

The V call is TRBV16, the J call TRBJ2-1; possibly TRBD1 for D (6 bases). Deletions cut 4 bases from V and 6 bases from J, with 13 bases between. The CDR3 consists of 14 residues. CDR1 is KGHSY and CDR2 is FQNENV in the germline V gene. In DNA, the CDR3 is TGTGCCAGCAGCCCCACCCTAGGGGGCAATGAGCAGTTCTTC. Protein product: CASSPTLGGNEQFF.

CDR3 region: CASSQDPTSFPYEQYF. In DNA form, the CDR3 reads TGCGCCAGCAGCCAAGATCCGACTAGCTTCCCCTACGAGCAGTACTTC. The rearrangement links TRBV4-1 to TRBJ2-7; 7 bases fit TRBD2. The junction had 7 bases not matched to a gene; V was cut back by 0 bases and J by 2 bases. Germline assignment: CDR1 MGHRA and CDR2 YSYEKL. This CDR3 contains 16 residues.

This rearrangement joins TRBV28 to TRBJ1-5; 9 bases are a match to TRBD1. The CDR3 consists of 14 residues. The germline V gene encodes CDR1 MDHEN and CDR2 SYDVKM. V dropped 6 bases and J dropped 6; count of bases not matched to a gene: 6. DNA for the CDR3: TGTGCCAGCAGCTGGACAGGGGTAGTTCAGCCCCAGCATTTT. Residues: CASSWTGVVQPQHF.

J is TRBJ2-7 and V is TRBV30; maybe TRBD2 (5 bases). The CDR3 length is 13 residues. The V and J ends lost 7 bases and 0 bases respectively, with 13 bases between them. Germline lookup yields CDR1 GTSNPN and CDR2 SVGIG (reference sequence). CDR3 sequence (DNA): TGTGCCTATAGGGAAGGGAGCTCCTACGAGCAGTACTTC. Residues: CAYREGSSYEQYF.

V gene TRBV9 combines with J gene TRBJ1-1; D unresolved. The germline CDR1 and CDR2 sequences are SGDLS and YYNGEE. Trimming took 0 bases from V and 1 from J, leaving 7 bases between them. CDR3 size: 14 residues. CDR3: CASSVAVSNTEAFF. In DNA form, the CDR3 reads TGTGCCAGCAGCGTAGCTGTCTCGAACACTGAAGCTTTCTTT.

This chain uses TRBV5-1 with TRBJ2-7; 7 bases map to TRBD1. Germline CDR1 and CDR2: SGHRS and YFSETQ. The CDR3 totals 16 residues. V lost 4 bases and J lost 4; bases outside the gene matches: 14. DNA for the CDR3: TGCGCCAGCAGCCCGACAGGGCTAGGATTATTGTACGAGCAGTACTTC. It codes for CASSPTGLGLLYEQYF.

V usage is TRBV6-6 and J usage is TRBJ1-5; unclear D gene. The CDR3 length is 13 residues. V was cut by 2 bases and J by 1 base, with 3 bases left in between. Germline loops: CDR1 MNHNY, CDR2 SVGAGI (reference sequence). The CDR3 reads CASSYSSNQPQHF. The DNA of the CDR3 is TGTGCCAGCAGTTACAGCAGCAATCAGCCCCAGCATTTT.

This chain uses TRBV4-3 with TRBJ2-5; TRBD1 is a possible D gene (5 bases). Germline lookup yields CDR1 LGHNA and CDR2 YSLEER. The CDR3 extends over 14 amino acids. V shed 3 bases and J shed 2 bases, with 10 bases lying between them. CDR3 coding DNA: TGCGCCAGCAGCCACGACAGATTACAAGAGACCCAGTACTTC. It specifies CASSHDRLQETQYF.

This rearrangement joins TRBV12-5 to TRBJ2-1; D remains unclear. Trimming shortened V by 6 bases and J by 2 bases, and 11 bases separated the two germline ends. Germline values: CDR1 LGHNT, CDR2 FRNRAP. The CDR3 runs to 14 residues. CDR3 DNA sequence: TGTGCTAGTGGGATTGACTTCCCCTACAATGAGCAGTTCTTC. Translating gives CASGIDFPYNEQFF.